A selection of T cell receptor beta chains follows, all from one sample in a study of naive and memory T cell subsets. TCRdb re-called the UMI-ligation and nested PCR reads through MiXCR, storing one row per CDR3 protein. This table has about 18,000 distinct CDR3 sequences, nearly 9.5% appearing once. Here the sequenced sample was skin, taken from a tuberculin skin test site. The source of these receptors is an adult in good health. Each CDR3 is given with its conserved first and last residue. A D gene is named only where the DNA matches it firmly. Only part of the rows carry a size: once, few, many, or a class if the clone is expanded.

clone size	CDR3 length	D gene	V gene	J gene	CDR3 protein	CDR3 DNA
few	15	-	TRBV18	TRBJ1-2	CASSPQQGYRYGYTF	TGTGCCAGCTCACCGCAACAGGGCTACCGCTATGGCTACACCTTC
few	14	-	TRBV12-5	TRBJ2-7	CASGLGRTGTEQYF	TGTGCTAGTGGTTTGGGGAGGACCGGTACAGAGCAGTACTTC
-	15	-	TRBV4-1	TRBJ2-5	CASSQDLRESKTQYF	TGCGCCAGCAGCCAAGATCTGCGGGAAAGCAAGACCCAGTACTTC
many	15	-	TRBV7-2	TRBJ2-7	CASSSWTPSRGEQYF	TGTGCCAGCAGCTCCTGGACTCCATCTCGTGGGGAGCAGTACTTC
many	16	TRBD1	TRBV6-5	TRBJ1-2	CASSYSSDRVIDGYTF	TGTGCCAGCAGTTACTCTAGCGACAGGGTAATCGATGGCTACACCTTC
few	16	TRBD1	TRBV13	TRBJ1-6	CASSSRGQGDNSPLHF	TGTGCCAGCAGCTCTAGAGGACAGGGAGATAATTCACCCCTCCACTTT
-	16	TRBD2	TRBV7-8	TRBJ2-1	CASSLSVAGDHNEQFF	TGTGCCAGCAGCTTATCAGTAGCGGGAGATCACAATGAGCAGTTCTTC
few	11	-	TRBV2	TRBJ2-7	CASSSFYEQYF	TGTGCCAGCTCCTCTTTCTACGAGCAGTACTTC
many	13	-	TRBV5-1	TRBJ2-1	CASSLARGNEQFF	TGCGCCAGCAGCTTGGCCCGGGGCAATGAGCAGTTCTTC
few	12	-	TRBV6-1	TRBJ1-1	CASNLRNTEAFF	TGTGCCAGCAATTTGAGGAACACTGAAGCTTTCTTT
many	14	-	TRBV29-1	TRBJ1-1	CSGRSSPVNTEAFF	TGCAGCGGACGTTCGAGTCCGGTGAACACTGAAGCTTTCTTT
many	12	-	TRBV7-2	TRBJ2-5	CASSLVPGGLGF	TGTGCCAGCAGCTTAGTCCCCGGAGGCCTGGGGTTC
-	15	-	TRBV7-9	TRBJ2-7	CASSLSPEIAYEQYF	TGTGCCAGCAGCTTAAGCCCTGAAATCGCCTACGAGCAGTACTTC
-	14	-	TRBV10-3	TRBJ2-7	CAISDSQSSYEQYF	TGTGCCATCAGTGACTCCCAGAGCTCCTACGAGCAGTACTTC
many	15	TRBD1	TRBV6-2/TRBV6-3	TRBJ2-2	CASSSGTGDTGELFF	TGTGCCAGCAGTTCCGGGACAGGGGACACCGGGGAGCTGTTTTTT
few	14	-	TRBV7-8	TRBJ1-6	CASSTTMPSHPLHF	TGTGCCAGCAGCACAACCATGCCCTCCCATCCCCTCCACTTT
-	15	-	TRBV12-5	TRBJ2-2	CASGRGTWDTGELFF	TGTGCTAGTGGCCGCGGGACCTGGGACACCGGGGAGCTGTTTTTT
-	15	-	TRBV15	TRBJ1-5	CATSRELGGGQPQHF	TGTGCCACCAGCAGAGAGCTGGGAGGAGGGCAGCCCCAGCATTTT
few	14	-	TRBV5-1	TRBJ2-7	CASSLDTGLYEQYF	TGCGCCAGCAGCTTGGATACAGGACTCTACGAGCAGTACTTC
many	20	-	TRBV21-1	TRBJ2-1	CASSENPLREREVIYNEQFF	TGTGCCAGCAGCGAAAACCCGCTCAGAGAGCGGGAGGTGATATACAATGAGCAGTTCTTC
medium-sized	14	-	TRBV5-5	TRBJ2-1	CASSGHRENNEQFF	TGTGCCAGCAGCGGGCACAGGGAAAACAATGAGCAGTTCTTC
many	16	-	TRBV7-9	TRBJ2-3	CASNPPGATSTDTQYF	TGTGCCAGCAATCCCCCTGGGGCAACTAGCACAGATACGCAGTATTTT
many	15	-	TRBV7-2	TRBJ1-6	CASSLSLSYNSPLHF	TGTGCCAGCAGCTTAAGTCTCTCCTATAATTCACCCCTCCACTTT
many	13	TRBD1	TRBV10-3	TRBJ1-1	CAIRDRENTEAFF	TGTGCCATACGAGACAGGGAGAACACTGAAGCTTTCTTT
few	14	-	TRBV29-1	TRBJ2-6	CSVEKVSGANVLTF	TGCAGCGTTGAAAAGGTCTCTGGGGCCAACGTCCTGACTTTC
-	12	-	TRBV9	TRBJ2-2	CASSQATGELFF	TGTGCCAGCAGCCAAGCCACCGGGGAGCTGTTTTTT
few	16	TRBD2	TRBV5-4	TRBJ2-3	CASSLAILATTDTQYF	TGTGCCAGCAGCTTGGCGATACTAGCGACCACAGATACGCAGTATTTT
many	17	-	TRBV5-6	TRBJ2-1	CASSSPLQGRGYNEQFF	TGTGCCAGCAGCTCCCCCTTACAGGGGCGGGGGTACAATGAGCAGTTCTTC
many	14	-	TRBV12-3/TRBV12-4	TRBJ1-5	CASHRDYSNQPQHF	TGTGCCAGCCACCGGGATTATAGCAATCAGCCCCAGCATTTT
many	16	TRBD1	TRBV5-4	TRBJ1-4	CASSLTGGGAGEKLFF	TGTGCCAGCAGCTTGACAGGGGGCGGGGCAGGTGAAAAACTGTTTTTT
-	13	TRBD1	TRBV28	TRBJ1-2	CASSSGQYYGYTF	TGTGCCAGCAGTTCGGGACAGTACTATGGCTACACCTTC
medium-sized	15	-	TRBV14	TRBJ2-7	CASSPGGSAAYEQYF	TGTGCCAGCAGCCCAGGCGGCTCGGCGGCCTACGAGCAGTACTTC
-	14	-	TRBV20-1	TRBJ1-2	CSAHHRGPFYGYTF	TGCAGTGCTCATCACAGAGGTCCCTTTTATGGCTACACCTTC
many	12	-	TRBV3-1	TRBJ2-7	CASSADYYEQYF	TGTGCCAGCAGCGCAGATTACTACGAGCAGTACTTC
many	18	TRBD2	TRBV12-3/TRBV12-4	TRBJ2-2	CASSLRILAGSGTGELFF	TGTGCCAGCAGTTTGCGAATTCTAGCGGGGTCGGGCACCGGGGAGCTGTTTTTT
many	14	TRBD1	TRBV20-1	TRBJ1-5	CSAATGGDYQAQHF	TGCAGTGCTGCCACAGGGGGCGATTATCAGGCCCAGCATTTT
medium-sized	15	-	TRBV27	TRBJ2-3	CASSLYGILSDTQYF	TGTGCCAGCAGTTTATACGGGATTCTCTCTGATACGCAGTATTTT
many	14	-	TRBV4-1	TRBJ1-5	CASSQKGVNQPQHF	TGCGCCAGCAGCCAAAAGGGCGTCAATCAGCCCCAGCATTTT
medium-sized	15	TRBD2	TRBV6-2/TRBV6-3	TRBJ2-1	CASSETSGRWGEQFF	TGTGCCAGCAGCGAAACTAGCGGGAGGTGGGGTGAGCAGTTCTTC
few	14	-	TRBV18	TRBJ2-1	CASSPRFSYNEQFF	TGTGCCAGCTCACCACGCTTCTCCTACAATGAGCAGTTCTTC
few	14	-	TRBV3-1	TRBJ1-6	CASSQSASNSPLHF	TGTGCCAGCAGCCAATCTGCCAGCAATTCACCCCTCCACTTT
-	20	-	TRBV6-2/TRBV6-3	TRBJ1-5	CASSYRAGSTTALNNQPQHF	TGTGCCAGCAGTTACAGGGCCGGTTCAACCACGGCACTCAACAATCAGCCCCAGCATTTT
-	14	-	TRBV19	TRBJ2-4	CASSIEVRLNIQYF	TGTGCCAGTAGTATTGAGGTCAGGTTGAACATTCAGTACTTC
-	13	-	TRBV7-2	TRBJ2-5	CASSQGEQETQYF	TGTGCCAGCAGCCAAGGGGAGCAAGAGACCCAGTACTTC
few	13	TRBD1	TRBV20-1	TRBJ1-5	CSARGTGGSRDHF	TGCAGTGCTAGGGGGACAGGGGGCTCCAGGGATCATTTT
-	11	-	TRBV20-1	TRBJ1-1	CSAGGNTEAFF	TGCAGTGCCGGAGGGAACACTGAAGCTTTCTTT
few	17	TRBD2	TRBV6-7	TRBJ2-7	CASSAPPWSGGAYEQYF	TGTGCCAGCAGTGCCCCCCCTTGGAGCGGGGGAGCGTACGAGCAGTACTTC
few	14	-	TRBV18	TRBJ2-7	CASSPPLTLGEQYF	TGTGCCAGCTCACCACCGTTGACTCTGGGGGAGCAGTACTTC
many	13	-	TRBV7-9	TRBJ2-7	CASSSGSSYEQYF	TGTGCCAGCAGCTCGGGGAGCTCCTACGAGCAGTACTTC
few	17	TRBD1	TRBV4-2	TRBJ1-1	CASSHDLQGAMNTEAFF	TGTGCCAGCAGCCACGATTTACAGGGGGCAATGAACACTGAAGCTTTCTTT
medium-sized	15	-	TRBV29-1	TRBJ2-3	CSVVGAAPRTDTQYF	TGCAGCGTTGTAGGAGCAGCACCCCGCACAGATACGCAGTATTTT
many	16	-	TRBV7-8	TRBJ2-1	CASSGPRGVSYNEQFF	TGTGCCAGCAGCGGCCCCAGGGGAGTATCCTACAATGAGCAGTTCTTC
-	14	TRBD2	TRBV28	TRBJ2-7	CASSLLAGANEQYF	TGTGCCAGCAGTTTACTAGCGGGAGCAAACGAGCAGTACTTC
few	15	-	TRBV5-1	TRBJ2-7	CASSPGRKRIYEQYF	TGCGCCAGCAGTCCGGGACGGAAGCGAATCTACGAGCAGTACTTC
many	14	TRBD1	TRBV4-3	TRBJ1-2	CASSQETGDYGYTF	TGCGCCAGCAGCCAGGAAACAGGGGACTATGGCTACACCTTC
many	19	-	TRBV23-1	TRBJ1-5	CASSHPGHNTLETNQPQHF	TGCGCCAGCTCTCACCCGGGACACAACACCTTGGAAACCAATCAGCCCCAGCATTTT
medium-sized	17	TRBD1	TRBV7-8	TRBJ2-2	CASSLKEWDSYTGELFF	TGTGCCAGCAGCTTAAAGGAATGGGACAGCTACACCGGGGAGCTGTTTTTT